The rows below give T cell receptor beta chains drawn from one sample of a study of T cells after yellow fever vaccination. Using its own MiXCR run on the 5' RACE reads, TCRdb lists one record per CDR3 protein. The sample contains a few hundred thousand distinct CDR3 sequences, 10% to 15% of which appear only once. This specimen was CD4+ T cells sorted from PBMCs, taken 45 days after the yellow fever booster vaccination. These receptors were collected from a young man who received the YFV17D yellow fever vaccine. Both conserved end residues are part of each CDR3. A D gene is named only where the DNA matches it firmly. The size field is filled for only some rows; it gives once, few, many or a size class.

CDR3 length: 13
J gene: TRBJ1-2
D gene: TRBD1
V gene: TRBV18
clone size: few
CDR3 protein: CASSPQQGASYTF
CDR3 DNA: TGTGCCAGCTCACCACAACAGGGGGCATCGTACACCTTC

CDR3 length: 16
J gene: TRBJ2-1
D gene: TRBD1
V gene: TRBV20-1
clone size: few
CDR3 protein: CSASDPRDRAYNEQFF
CDR3 DNA: TGCAGTGCTAGTGATCCCCGGGACAGGGCCTACAATGAGCAGTTCTTC

CDR3 length: 14
J gene: TRBJ2-2
D gene: -
V gene: TRBV12-3/TRBV12-4
clone size: few
CDR3 protein: CASSPRALTGELFF
CDR3 DNA: TGTGCCAGCAGTCCCCGGGCCCTCACCGGGGAGCTGTTTTTT

CDR3 length: 17
J gene: TRBJ2-1
D gene: -
V gene: TRBV7-2
clone size: few
CDR3 protein: CASSLLSARYAPNEQFF
CDR3 DNA: TGTGCCAGCAGCTTATTGAGTGCGAGATATGCCCCCAATGAGCAGTTCTTC

CDR3 length: 15
J gene: TRBJ2-7
D gene: TRBD2
V gene: TRBV4-3
clone size: -
CDR3 protein: CASSQRGLAPYEQYF
CDR3 DNA: TGCGCCAGCAGCCAACGAGGACTAGCGCCCTACGAGCAGTACTTC

CDR3 length: 14
J gene: TRBJ1-5
D gene: -
V gene: TRBV4-3
clone size: -
CDR3 protein: CASSQVSSNQPQHF
CDR3 DNA: TGCGCCAGCAGCCAAGTGAGTAGCAATCAGCCCCAGCATTTT

CDR3 length: 11
J gene: TRBJ2-6
D gene: -
V gene: TRBV12-3/TRBV12-4
clone size: -
CDR3 protein: CASSLTPKLTF
CDR3 DNA: TGTGCCAGCAGTTTAACCCCAAAACTGACTTTC

CDR3 length: 21
J gene: TRBJ2-2
D gene: -
V gene: TRBV15
clone size: -
CDR3 protein: CATSRDMWAGRFTKNTGELFF
CDR3 DNA: TGTGCCACCAGCAGAGATATGTGGGCCGGCCGATTCACGAAGAACACCGGGGAGCTGTTTTTT

CDR3 length: 14
J gene: TRBJ2-3
D gene: -
V gene: TRBV20-1
clone size: few
CDR3 protein: CSIDGWGQGDTQYF
CDR3 DNA: TGCAGCATCGATGGTTGGGGCCAAGGAGATACGCAGTATTTT

CDR3 length: 16
J gene: TRBJ2-7
D gene: -
V gene: TRBV7-2
clone size: few
CDR3 protein: CASSQGPSPEYYEQYF
CDR3 DNA: TGTGCCAGCAGCCAGGGACCCTCGCCGGAATACTACGAGCAGTACTTC

CDR3 length: 14
J gene: TRBJ2-5
D gene: -
V gene: TRBV29-1
clone size: -
CDR3 protein: CSAQKTGTQETQYF
CDR3 DNA: TGCAGCGCACAAAAGACCGGGACCCAAGAGACCCAGTACTTC

CDR3 length: 16
J gene: TRBJ2-2
D gene: TRBD1
V gene: TRBV28
clone size: -
CDR3 protein: CASSPFGTGKPGELFF
CDR3 DNA: TGTGCCAGCAGTCCATTCGGGACAGGGAAACCCGGGGAGCTGTTTTTT

CDR3 length: 14
J gene: TRBJ2-5
D gene: TRBD2
V gene: TRBV19
clone size: -
CDR3 protein: CACGLAGHQETQYF
CDR3 DNA: TGTGCCTGCGGACTAGCGGGACATCAAGAGACCCAGTACTTC

CDR3 length: 15
J gene: TRBJ2-1
D gene: -
V gene: TRBV7-2
clone size: many
CDR3 protein: CASSLVSGNYNEQFF
CDR3 DNA: TGTGCCAGCAGCTTAGTTTCCGGGAACTACAATGAGCAGTTCTTC

CDR3 length: 15
J gene: TRBJ2-7
D gene: -
V gene: TRBV6-1
clone size: few
CDR3 protein: CASTELGEPPYEQYF
CDR3 DNA: TGTGCCAGCACCGAACTGGGGGAGCCACCCTACGAGCAGTACTTC

CDR3 length: 14
J gene: TRBJ1-5
D gene: -
V gene: TRBV7-2
clone size: many
CDR3 protein: CASSSRAGDQPQHF
CDR3 DNA: TGTGCCAGCAGCTCTCGGGCGGGGGATCAGCCCCAGCATTTT

CDR3 length: 13
J gene: TRBJ2-7
D gene: TRBD2
V gene: TRBV24-1
clone size: many
CDR3 protein: CATRHREGPEQYF
CDR3 DNA: TGTGCCACTCGACACCGGGAGGGCCCCGAGCAGTACTTC

CDR3 length: 13
J gene: TRBJ2-3
D gene: -
V gene: TRBV5-1
clone size: -
CDR3 protein: CASSWIGGDTQYF
CDR3 DNA: TGCGCCAGCAGCTGGATAGGGGGAGATACGCAGTATTTT

CDR3 length: 17
J gene: TRBJ2-3
D gene: -
V gene: TRBV29-1
clone size: -
CDR3 protein: CSVEVRLAVRGTDTQYF
CDR3 DNA: TGCAGCGTTGAAGTCCGATTAGCGGTTAGAGGCACAGATACGCAGTATTTT

CDR3 length: 13
J gene: TRBJ2-1
D gene: -
V gene: TRBV6-6
clone size: -
CDR3 protein: CASTQRRHNEQFF
CDR3 DNA: TGTGCCAGCACCCAACGAAGGCACAATGAGCAGTTCTTC

CDR3 length: 13
J gene: TRBJ2-1
D gene: -
V gene: TRBV24-1
clone size: many
CDR3 protein: CATSDTGYNEQFF
CDR3 DNA: TGTGCCACCAGTGATACAGGGTACAATGAGCAGTTCTTC

CDR3 length: 13
J gene: TRBJ1-1
D gene: -
V gene: TRBV20-1
clone size: -
CDR3 protein: CSARTEMNTEAFF
CDR3 DNA: TGCAGTGCTAGAACAGAGATGAACACTGAAGCTTTCTTT

CDR3 length: 15
J gene: TRBJ2-7
D gene: TRBD2
V gene: TRBV7-8
clone size: -
CDR3 protein: CASSFLGTSGYEQYF
CDR3 DNA: TGTGCCAGCAGCTTTCTCGGGACTAGCGGTTACGAGCAGTACTTC

CDR3 length: 15
J gene: TRBJ2-3
D gene: TRBD2
V gene: TRBV5-1
clone size: -
CDR3 protein: CASSGLATGTDTQYF
CDR3 DNA: TGCGCCAGCAGCGGACTAGCGACCGGCACAGATACGCAGTATTTT

CDR3 length: 13
J gene: TRBJ2-3
D gene: -
V gene: TRBV20-1
clone size: many
CDR3 protein: CSAHGDGRDTQYF
CDR3 DNA: TGCAGTGCTCACGGTGACGGGCGAGATACGCAGTATTTT

CDR3 length: 9
J gene: TRBJ2-7
D gene: -
V gene: TRBV7-2
clone size: -
CDR3 protein: CAGAYEQYF
CDR3 DNA: TGTGCCGGGGCATACGAGCAGTACTTC

CDR3 length: 15
J gene: TRBJ2-7
D gene: -
V gene: TRBV7-2
clone size: few
CDR3 protein: CASSLAATGSYEQYF
CDR3 DNA: TGTGCCAGCAGCTTAGCGGCCACGGGCAGCTACGAGCAGTACTTC

CDR3 length: 13
J gene: TRBJ2-2
D gene: -
V gene: TRBV6-1
clone size: few
CDR3 protein: CASRERRTGELFF
CDR3 DNA: TGTGCCAGCAGGGAGAGACGGACCGGGGAGCTGTTTTTT

CDR3 length: 15
J gene: TRBJ2-5
D gene: -
V gene: TRBV29-1
clone size: -
CDR3 protein: CSVSRRLRGQETQYF
CDR3 DNA: TGCAGCGTCTCCCGGAGGTTGCGGGGACAAGAGACCCAGTACTTC

CDR3 length: 15
J gene: TRBJ2-1
D gene: TRBD2
V gene: TRBV12-5
clone size: -
CDR3 protein: CASGLTSGNFGEQFF
CDR3 DNA: TGTGCTAGTGGTTTGACTAGCGGGAACTTTGGTGAGCAGTTCTTC

CDR3 length: 13
J gene: TRBJ2-7
D gene: TRBD2
V gene: TRBV10-3
clone size: -
CDR3 protein: CAIGGGSLYEQYF
CDR3 DNA: TGTGCCATCGGGGGGGGTTCCCTCTACGAGCAGTACTTC

CDR3 length: 15
J gene: TRBJ2-5
D gene: -
V gene: TRBV10-3
clone size: few
CDR3 protein: CAISTRAPRGETQYF
CDR3 DNA: TGTGCCATCAGTACTAGGGCCCCGAGGGGAGAGACCCAGTACTTC

CDR3 length: 14
J gene: TRBJ2-1
D gene: -
V gene: TRBV5-1
clone size: few
CDR3 protein: CASSLPSRANEQFF
CDR3 DNA: TGCGCCAGCAGCCTCCCCAGTCGGGCCAATGAGCAGTTCTTC

CDR3 length: 13
J gene: TRBJ2-5
D gene: TRBD1
V gene: TRBV5-1
clone size: -
CDR3 protein: CASSWGQHETQYF
CDR3 DNA: TGCGCCAGCAGCTGGGGACAGCACGAGACCCAGTACTTC

CDR3 length: 17
J gene: TRBJ2-2
D gene: TRBD2
V gene: TRBV20-1
clone size: many
CDR3 protein: CSAPRSGRLLGTGELFF
CDR3 DNA: TGCAGTGCTCCGCGGAGCGGGAGGTTATTGGGCACCGGGGAGCTGTTTTTT

CDR3 length: 17
J gene: TRBJ2-3
D gene: -
V gene: TRBV5-1
clone size: -
CDR3 protein: CASSLVSSSLFTDTQYF
CDR3 DNA: TGCGCCAGCAGCTTGGTTTCTAGCAGTCTGTTCACAGATACGCAGTATTTT

CDR3 length: 14
J gene: TRBJ2-5
D gene: TRBD1
V gene: TRBV7-2
clone size: -
CDR3 protein: CASSLTGGEETQYF
CDR3 DNA: TGTGCCAGCAGCTTGACAGGGGGCGAAGAGACCCAGTACTTC

CDR3 length: 16
J gene: TRBJ2-1
D gene: -
V gene: TRBV5-1
clone size: few
CDR3 protein: CASSLELQISYNEQFF
CDR3 DNA: TGCGCCAGCAGCTTGGAACTTCAGATCTCCTACAATGAGCAGTTCTTC

CDR3 length: 14
J gene: TRBJ2-1
D gene: TRBD2
V gene: TRBV10-3
clone size: few
CDR3 protein: CAIGTSGRGVEQFF
CDR3 DNA: TGTGCCATCGGGACTAGCGGGAGAGGCGTGGAGCAGTTCTTC

CDR3 length: 13
J gene: TRBJ2-7
D gene: TRBD1
V gene: TRBV19
clone size: -
CDR3 protein: CASSRDRDNEQYF
CDR3 DNA: TGTGCCAGTAGTCGGGACAGGGACAACGAGCAGTACTTC

CDR3 length: 15
J gene: TRBJ2-2
D gene: -
V gene: TRBV4-3
clone size: few
CDR3 protein: CASSQVRGGFGELFF
CDR3 DNA: TGCGCCAGCAGCCAAGTGCGAGGGGGGTTCGGGGAGCTGTTTTTT

CDR3 length: 17
J gene: TRBJ2-7
D gene: -
V gene: TRBV11-2
clone size: few
CDR3 protein: CASSLDQGWGAGYEQYF
CDR3 DNA: TGTGCCAGCAGCTTAGATCAGGGCTGGGGAGCGGGCTACGAGCAGTACTTC

CDR3 length: 11
J gene: TRBJ2-1
D gene: -
V gene: TRBV20-1
clone size: few
CDR3 protein: CSRLLAREQFF
CDR3 DNA: TGCAGTAGATTACTGGCCCGGGAGCAGTTCTTC

CDR3 length: 16
J gene: TRBJ2-1
D gene: TRBD1
V gene: TRBV6-2/TRBV6-3
clone size: few
CDR3 protein: CASSYSGTGGNNEQFF
CDR3 DNA: TGTGCCAGCAGTTACTCCGGGACAGGGGGTAACAATGAGCAGTTCTTC

CDR3 length: 14
J gene: TRBJ2-1
D gene: -
V gene: TRBV20-1
clone size: -
CDR3 protein: CSASLGEAYNEQFF
CDR3 DNA: TGCAGTGCTAGTTTGGGGGAGGCCTACAATGAGCAGTTCTTC

CDR3 length: 16
J gene: TRBJ2-7
D gene: TRBD2
V gene: TRBV7-2
clone size: few
CDR3 protein: CASSLGTGGGAYEQYF
CDR3 DNA: TGTGCCAGCAGCTTAGGGACCGGGGGGGGAGCGTACGAGCAGTACTTC

CDR3 length: 13
J gene: TRBJ2-5
D gene: -
V gene: TRBV18
clone size: few
CDR3 protein: CASSIFDKETQYF
CDR3 DNA: TGTGCCAGCTCAATCTTTGACAAAGAGACCCAGTACTTC

CDR3 length: 14
J gene: TRBJ2-5
D gene: -
V gene: TRBV3-1
clone size: -
CDR3 protein: CASSQEAFQETQYF
CDR3 DNA: TGTGCCAGCAGCCAAGAAGCGTTCCAAGAGACCCAGTACTTC

CDR3 length: 12
J gene: TRBJ2-2
D gene: -
V gene: TRBV3-1
clone size: many
CDR3 protein: CASEAFDGELFF
CDR3 DNA: TGTGCCAGCGAGGCATTCGACGGGGAGCTGTTTTTT

CDR3 length: 16
J gene: TRBJ2-4
D gene: TRBD1
V gene: TRBV7-8
clone size: few
CDR3 protein: CASSLFRGTGLAIQYF
CDR3 DNA: TGTGCCAGCAGCTTATTCCGCGGGACAGGCCTAGCCATTCAGTACTTC

CDR3 length: 12
J gene: TRBJ2-3
D gene: -
V gene: TRBV29-1
clone size: few
CDR3 protein: CSVDDGRDTQYF
CDR3 DNA: TGCAGCGTTGACGACGGACGAGATACGCAGTATTTT

CDR3 length: 12
J gene: TRBJ2-1
D gene: TRBD1
V gene: TRBV19
clone size: -
CDR3 protein: CASSITGGQQFF
CDR3 DNA: TGTGCCAGTAGTATCACAGGGGGCCAGCAGTTCTTC

CDR3 length: 14
J gene: TRBJ2-2
D gene: -
V gene: TRBV6-1
clone size: few
CDR3 protein: CASEGRGGTGELFF
CDR3 DNA: TGTGCCAGCGAAGGCAGGGGAGGGACCGGGGAGCTGTTTTTT

CDR3 length: 15
J gene: TRBJ2-7
D gene: TRBD2
V gene: TRBV6-1
clone size: few
CDR3 protein: CASRADSGIKYEQYF
CDR3 DNA: TGTGCCAGCAGGGCAGATAGCGGGATAAAATACGAGCAGTACTTC

CDR3 length: 16
J gene: TRBJ2-3
D gene: -
V gene: TRBV24-1
clone size: few
CDR3 protein: CATSDSSGHIGDTQYF
CDR3 DNA: TGTGCCACCAGTGATTCGAGCGGCCACATCGGGGATACGCAGTATTTT

CDR3 length: 21
J gene: TRBJ2-4
D gene: TRBD2
V gene: TRBV11-1
clone size: -
CDR3 protein: CASSLPELGTSGRLAKNIQYF
CDR3 DNA: TGTGCCAGCAGCTTACCGGAACTGGGGACTAGCGGGCGGCTGGCCAAAAACATTCAGTACTTC

CDR3 length: 12
J gene: TRBJ2-7
D gene: -
V gene: TRBV7-2
clone size: few
CDR3 protein: CASSAQSSEQYF
CDR3 DNA: TGTGCCAGCAGCGCACAAAGTAGCGAGCAGTACTTC

CDR3 length: 15
J gene: TRBJ2-3
D gene: -
V gene: TRBV5-5
clone size: many
CDR3 protein: CASSLVIAGTDTQYF
CDR3 DNA: TGTGCCAGCAGCTTGGTAATAGCCGGAACAGATACGCAGTATTTT

CDR3 length: 16
J gene: TRBJ2-3
D gene: TRBD2
V gene: TRBV5-5
clone size: -
CDR3 protein: CASGVTSGTSTDTQYF
CDR3 DNA: TGTGCCAGCGGGGTGACTAGCGGGACTAGCACAGATACGCAGTATTTT